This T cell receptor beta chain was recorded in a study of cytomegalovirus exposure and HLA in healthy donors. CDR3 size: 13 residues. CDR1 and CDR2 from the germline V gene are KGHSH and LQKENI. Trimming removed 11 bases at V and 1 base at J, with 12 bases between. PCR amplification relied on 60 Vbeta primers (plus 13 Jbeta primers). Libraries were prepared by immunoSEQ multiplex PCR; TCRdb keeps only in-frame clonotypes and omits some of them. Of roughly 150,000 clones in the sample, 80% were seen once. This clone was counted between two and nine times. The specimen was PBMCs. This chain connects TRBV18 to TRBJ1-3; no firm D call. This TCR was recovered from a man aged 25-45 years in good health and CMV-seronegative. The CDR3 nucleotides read TGTGCCTGCCCCCAGCGTTCTGGAAACACCATATATTTT. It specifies CACPQRSGNTIYF.